These T cell receptor beta chains were read from a single sample in a study of PD-L1 blockade in urothelial cancer. Clones were read by immunoSEQ multiplex PCR, and TCRdb kept only the in-frame ones, dropping some. The repertoire holds 45,000 to 50,000 clones, with approximately 85% as singletons. Sequencing was performed on PBMCs, taken around atezolizumab (anti-PD-L1) treatment. Receptors originate from a man between 65 and 80 years old with urothelial cancer. Each CDR3 is given with its conserved first and last residue. D genes are given only for firm matches. Size tells how often a clone was seen (once, few, many) or the class of an expanded clone, and some rows leave it out.

j_call | v_call | d_call | clone_size | cdr3_length | cdr3_aa | cdr3_nt
TRBJ2-1 | TRBV27 | TRBD2 | . | 17 | CASRTETGTSDNNEQFF | TGTGCCAGCAGAACCGAAACCGGGACTAGCGACAACAATGAGCAGTTCTTC
TRBJ1-2 | TRBV19 | . | . | 13 | CASSRRVLDGYTF | TGTGCCAGTAGTCGTCGGGTTTTAGATGGCTACACCTTC
TRBJ1-3 | TRBV28 | . | . | 16 | CASSLSAPGSGNTIYF | TGTGCCAGCAGTTTATCGGCTCCAGGCTCTGGAAACACCATATATTTT
TRBJ2-3 | TRBV7-9 | . | . | 16 | CASSLPESSSTDTQYF | TGTGCCAGCAGCTTACCTGAGAGCTCTAGCACAGATACGCAGTATTTT
TRBJ2-7 | TRBV29-1 | TRBD2 | . | 17 | CSVLQGLAGGISYEQYF | TGCAGCGTTCTACAGGGACTAGCGGGAGGAATTTCCTACGAGCAGTACTTC
TRBJ2-1 | TRBV29-1 | . | . | 11 | CSVQLVDEQFF | TGCAGCGTTCAACTAGTTGATGAGCAGTTCTTC
TRBJ1-5 | TRBV18 | . | . | 16 | CASSPGQTNSNQPQHF | TGTGCCAGCTCACCTGGACAGACCAATAGCAATCAGCCCCAGCATTTT
TRBJ1-1 | TRBV10-2 | . | . | 12 | CASRTGNTEAFF | TGCGCCAGCAGGACAGGGAACACTGAAGCTTTCTTT
TRBJ1-1 | TRBV28 | . | . | 13 | CASSLAVRTEAFF | TGTGCCAGCAGTTTGGCGGTGCGCACTGAAGCTTTCTTT
TRBJ2-1 | TRBV30 | . | . | 14 | CAWSVKGGGNEQFF | TGTGCCTGGAGTGTAAAAGGTGGCGGCAATGAGCAGTTCTTC
TRBJ2-5 | TRBV9 | . | . | 18 | CASSVSPWTGEYQETQYF | TGTGCCAGCAGCGTGAGTCCGTGGACGGGGGAGTACCAAGAGACCCAGTACTTC
TRBJ2-7 | TRBV28 | . | once | 14 | CASSFWGRGYEQYF | TGTGCCAGCAGTTTCTGGGGCAGGGGTTACGAGCAGTACTTC
TRBJ2-2 | TRBV19 | TRBD2 | . | 14 | CASRGAGAAGELFF | TGTGCCAGTAGGGGAGCGGGAGCCGCCGGGGAGCTGTTTTTT
TRBJ2-2 | TRBV6-1 | TRBD2 | . | 14 | CASSRTSRTGELFF | TGTGCCAGCAGTAGGACTAGTCGCACCGGGGAGCTGTTTTTT
TRBJ1-4 | TRBV10-1 | TRBD1 | . | 16 | CASSESRAGGYEKLFF | TGCGCCAGCAGTGAGTCCCGGGCAGGGGGCTACGAAAAACTGTTTTTT
TRBJ2-3 | TRBV18 | . | . | 14 | CASSPPVRQDTQYF | TGTGCCAGCTCACCACCGGTGCGTCAAGATACGCAGTATTTT
TRBJ2-3 | TRBV2 | TRBD2 | . | 14 | CASSVGGRGDTQYF | TGTGCCAGCAGTGTGGGAGGGCGGGGAGATACGCAGTATTTT
TRBJ2-7 | TRBV27 | . | . | 13 | CASSPTRDWEQYF | TGTGCCAGCAGCCCAACCAGGGATTGGGAGCAGTACTTC
TRBJ1-1 | TRBV6-1 | . | once | 13 | CASSWTVNTEAFF | TGTGCCAGCAGCTGGACAGTGAACACTGAAGCTTTCTTT
TRBJ2-3 | TRBV11-2 | . | . | 13 | CASSLGRGDTQYF | TGTGCCAGCAGCTTAGGTAGGGGAGATACGCAGTATTTT
TRBJ2-1 | TRBV28 | TRBD2 | once | 13 | CANSGGWDNEQFF | TGTGCCAACTCCGGGGGGTGGGACAATGAGCAGTTCTTC
TRBJ2-3 | TRBV5-5 | . | . | 15 | CASTLRDTLTDTQYF | TGTGCCAGCACCCTCCGGGACACACTCACAGATACGCAGTATTTT
TRBJ2-7 | TRBV27 | . | once | 15 | CASSANGDTSYEQYF | TGTGCCAGCAGTGCCAATGGGGACACGTCCTACGAGCAGTACTTC
TRBJ2-2 | TRBV18 | . | . | 15 | CASSSLSGAAGELFF | TGTGCCAGCTCGTCACTTTCAGGGGCGGCCGGGGAGCTGTTTTTT
TRBJ2-3 | TRBV5-1 | TRBD2 | few | 15 | CASSTGLAGTDTQYF | TGCGCCAGCAGCACGGGACTAGCAGGCACAGATACGCAGTATTTT
TRBJ2-5 | TRBV4-1 | . | . | 16 | CASSLDSLTGGETQYF | TGCGCCAGCAGCCTGGACAGCCTAACTGGTGGGGAGACCCAGTACTTC
TRBJ1-5 | TRBV18 | . | . | 13 | CASSTDSHQPQHF | TGTGCCAGCTCAACAGACAGTCATCAGCCCCAGCATTTT
TRBJ1-5 | TRBV11-3 | . | few | 17 | CASSLDRQGGSNQPQHF | TGTGCCAGCAGCTTAGATCGGCAGGGAGGGAGCAATCAGCCCCAGCATTTT